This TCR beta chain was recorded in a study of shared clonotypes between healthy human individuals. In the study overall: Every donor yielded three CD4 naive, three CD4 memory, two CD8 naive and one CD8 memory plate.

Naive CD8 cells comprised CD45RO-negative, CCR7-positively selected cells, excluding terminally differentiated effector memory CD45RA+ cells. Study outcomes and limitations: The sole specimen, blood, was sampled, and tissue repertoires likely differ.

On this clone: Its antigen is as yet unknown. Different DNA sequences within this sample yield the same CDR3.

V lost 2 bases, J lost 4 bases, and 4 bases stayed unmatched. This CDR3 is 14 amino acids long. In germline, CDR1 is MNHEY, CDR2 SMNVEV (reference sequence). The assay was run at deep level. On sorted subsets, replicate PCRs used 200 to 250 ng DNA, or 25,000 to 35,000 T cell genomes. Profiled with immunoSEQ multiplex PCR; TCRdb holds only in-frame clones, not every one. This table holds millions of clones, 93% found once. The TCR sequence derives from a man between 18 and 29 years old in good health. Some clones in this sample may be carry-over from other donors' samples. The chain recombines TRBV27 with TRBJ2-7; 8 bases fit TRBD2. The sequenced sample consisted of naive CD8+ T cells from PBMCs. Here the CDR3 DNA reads TGTGCCAGCAGTTTAGCGGGAGGAAATTACGAGCAGTACTTC. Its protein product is CASSLAGGNYEQYF.